A single sample is the source of the 5 T cell receptor beta chains below, sequenced in a study of beta chain features in type 1 diabetes. Investigators reverse transcribed all isolated RNA, so they sequenced expressed TCRB transcripts. Sequencing was performed with immunoSEQ multiplex PCR; in TCRdb, only in-frame clones are kept and a portion is missing. The sample includes 200,000 to 250,000 clones, over 9.5% of them seen just once. The specimen was naive CD4+ T cells from blood. The receptors here all came from a young woman in good health.

There are a few counts of this clone. The chain links TRBV5-6 to TRBJ2-1; 12 nucleotides line up with TRBD1. The germline V gene encodes CDR1 SGHDT and CDR2 YYEEEE. V shed 4 bases, J shed 6 bases, and the junction held 5 bases outside the gene matches. The CDR3 is 15 amino acids. As DNA, the CDR3 is TGTGCCAGCAGCAAAAGGGACAGGGGGCGCAATGAGCAGTTCTTC. Protein: CASSKRDRGRNEQFF. Combining the CDR3 with reference TRBV5-6 and TRBJ2-1 gives the whole variable domain DAGVTQSPTHLIKTRGQQVTLRCSPKSGHDTVSWYQQALGQGPQFIFQYYEEEERQRGNFPDRFSGHQFPNYSSELNVNALLLGDSALYLCASSKRDRGRNEQFFGPGTRLTVL.

The chain recombines TRBV25-1 with TRBJ2-1; 7 nucleotides line up with TRBD2. Germline V gives CDR1 MGHDK, CDR2 SYGVNS. V was clipped by 7 bases and J by 8 bases; unmatched bases: 11. The CDR3 totals 14 residues. CDR3 amino acids: CASIPGGRNDEQFF. The CDR3 nucleotides are TGTGCCAGCATCCCTGGCGGGAGAAACGATGAGCAGTTCTTC. The variable domain in full, completed from reference TRBV25-1 and TRBJ2-1, reads EADIYQTPRYLVIGTGKKITLECSQTMGHDKMYWYQQDPGMELHLIHYSYGVNSTEKGDLSSESTVSRIRTEHFPLTLESARPSHTSQYLCASIPGGRNDEQFFGPGTRLTVL.

This clone was picked up a small number of times. This chain's CDR3 is CASSPPRLAERRSNEQFF. In DNA, the CDR3 is TGTGCCAGCTCACCCCCGAGGCTAGCGGAAAGGAGGAGCAATGAGCAGTTCTTC. This chain links TRBV18 with TRBJ2-1; the match to TRBD2 covers 7 bases. V shed 3 bases, J shed 6 bases, and the junction held 17 bases outside the gene matches. The V gene's germline CDR1 is KGHSH and CDR2 LQKENI. CDR3 length equals 18 residues.

This clone was counted only a few times. The chain uses TRBV2 and TRBJ2-5; D is possibly TRBD1 (8 bases). Trimming cost V 6 bases and J 4 bases, with 18 bases left between them. Germline lookup yields CDR1 SNHLY and CDR2 FYNNEI. The CDR3 length is 15 residues. CDR3 loop: CASRTDRAGAETQYF. The CDR3 DNA reads TGTGCCAGCAGGACGGACAGGGCGGGGGCAGAGACCCAGTACTTC.

The chain employs TRBV6-7 and TRBJ2-5, with 7 bases aligning to TRBD1. TRBV6-7 is given ORF status, its function remaining uncertain. This CDR3 is 16 amino acids long. The V and J ends lost 2 bases and 4 bases, in that order; junction bases with no gene match: 10. The CDR3 protein is CASSYVQGPSGETQYF. CDR3 nucleotide sequence: TGTGCCAGCAGTTACGTACAGGGGCCCTCCGGAGAGACCCAGTACTTC.